Below are 4 T cell receptor beta chains sequenced from a single sample in a study of shared clonotypes between healthy human individuals. Using immunoSEQ multiplex PCR, the repertoire was profiled, and TCRdb retains in-frame clones only, with some absent. The sample carries 2 million or so clones, 85% to 95% recorded once. Naive CD8 populations comprised CD45RO-negative cells positively selected for CCR7, excluding terminally differentiated effector memory CD45RA+ cells. Sequencing used naive CD8+ T cells sorted from blood. The receptors derive from a man aged 18 to 30 in good health.

This clone is a singleton in its sample. The gene calls are TRBV15 and TRBJ2-7; D gene uncertain. This CDR3 region has 15 residues. Germline CDR1 LNHNV, CDR2 YYDKDF (reference sequence). The V gene lost 2 bases and the J gene lost 3 bases, with 14 bases spanning the gap. The DNA for the CDR3 is TGTGCCACCAGCAGAACACCATATTCCCTCTACGAGCAGTACTTC. This sequence encodes CATSRTPYSLYEQYF. The whole variable domain, filled in from reference TRBV15 and TRBJ2-7, reads DAMVIQNPRYQVTQFGKPVTLSCSQTLNHNVMYWYQQKSSQAPKLLFHYYDKDFNNEADTPDNFQSRRPNTSFCFLDIRSPGLGDTAMYLCATSRTPYSLYEQYFGPGTRLTVT.

Written as DNA, the CDR3 is TGTGCCTGGAGTGTACGAGGGAAGGCCTACGAGCAGTACTTC. This gives the protein CAWSVRGKAYEQYF. The V gene is TRBV30, the J gene TRBJ2-7; a possible D gene is TRBD2 (5 bases). V lost 0 bases, J lost 2 bases, and 11 bases lay in between. Looked up from germline, CDR1 is GTSNPN and CDR2 is SVGIG (reference sequence). The CDR3 sequence is 14 residues long. Full variable domain (remainder filled in from reference TRBV30 and TRBJ2-7): SQTIHQWPATLVQPVGSPLSLECTVEGTSNPNLYWYRQAAGRGLQLLFYSVGIGQISSEVPQNLSASRPQDRQFILSSKKLLLSDSGFYLCAWSVRGKAYEQYFGPGTRLTVT.

V and J are TRBV18 and TRBJ2-7; D is undetermined. CDR1 is KGHSH and CDR2 is LQKENI in the germline V gene. Trimming shortened V by 0 bases and J by 3 bases, and 6 bases separated the two germline ends. This CDR3 has 13 residues. The CDR3 region has the DNA TGTGCCAGCTCACCACCTAATAACTACGAGCAGTACTTC. Protein sequence: CASSPPNNYEQYF.

This rearrangement joins TRBV6-5 to TRBJ2-1; TRBD1 is a possible D gene (6 bases). Germline values: CDR1 MNHEY, CDR2 SVGAGI. Trimming took off 4 bases at V and 0 bases at J, with 13 bases between the two ends. This CDR3 contains 16 residues. CDR3 region: CASSSYRESSYNEQFF. CDR3 nucleotide sequence: TGTGCCAGCAGTTCTTACAGGGAGAGCTCCTACAATGAGCAGTTCTTC.